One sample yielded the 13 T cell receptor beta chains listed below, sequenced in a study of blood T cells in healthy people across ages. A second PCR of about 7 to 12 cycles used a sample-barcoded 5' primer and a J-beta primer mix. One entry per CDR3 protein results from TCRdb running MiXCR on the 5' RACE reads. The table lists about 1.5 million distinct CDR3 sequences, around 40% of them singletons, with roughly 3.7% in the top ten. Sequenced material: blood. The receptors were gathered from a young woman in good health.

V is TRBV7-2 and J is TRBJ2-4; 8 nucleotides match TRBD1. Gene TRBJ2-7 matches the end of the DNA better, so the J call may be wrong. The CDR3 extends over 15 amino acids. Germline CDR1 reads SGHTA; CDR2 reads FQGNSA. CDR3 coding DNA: TGTGCCAGCAGCTACGTACAGGGGGTAGGATACGAGCAGTACTTC. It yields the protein CASSYVQGVGYEQYF.

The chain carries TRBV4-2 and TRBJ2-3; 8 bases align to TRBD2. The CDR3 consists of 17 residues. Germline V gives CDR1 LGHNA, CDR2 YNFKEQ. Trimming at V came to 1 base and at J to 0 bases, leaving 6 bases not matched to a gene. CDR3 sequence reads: CASSQGIAGTSTDTQYF. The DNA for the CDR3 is TGTGCCAGCAGCCAAGGGATAGCGGGAACTAGCACAGATACGCAGTATTTT.

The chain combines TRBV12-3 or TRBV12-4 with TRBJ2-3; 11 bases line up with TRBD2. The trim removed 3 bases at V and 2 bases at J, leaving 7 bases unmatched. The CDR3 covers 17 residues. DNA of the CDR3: TGTGCCAGCAGTTTCACGACTAGCGGGGTACCCACAGATACGCAGTATTTT. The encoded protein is CASSFTTSGVPTDTQYF.

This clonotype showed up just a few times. CDR3 residues: CASKQRQAYEQYF. CDR3 DNA: TGCGCCAGCAAACAGAGACAGGCCTACGAGCAGTACTTC. The chain employs TRBV4-3 and TRBJ2-5; weak D call: TRBD1 (6 bases). The DNA end is more similar to TRBJ2-7, so the J call may be wrong. The germline CDR1 and CDR2 sequences are LGHNA and YSLEER. The CDR3 is 13 amino acids.

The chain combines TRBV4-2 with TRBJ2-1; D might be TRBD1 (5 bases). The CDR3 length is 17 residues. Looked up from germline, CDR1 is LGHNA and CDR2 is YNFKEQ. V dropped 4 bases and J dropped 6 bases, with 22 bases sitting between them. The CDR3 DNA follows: TGTGCCAGCAGCCCTCCCCGTGGGGCACCCGGCGGCAATGAGCAGTTCTTC. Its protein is CASSPPRGAPGGNEQFF.

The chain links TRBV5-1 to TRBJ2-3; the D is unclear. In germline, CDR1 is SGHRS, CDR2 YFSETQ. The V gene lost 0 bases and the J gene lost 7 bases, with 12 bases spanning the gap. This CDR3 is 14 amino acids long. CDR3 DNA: TGCGCCAGCAGCTTGGGAGTCCAAGGGAATACGCAGTATTTT. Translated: CASSLGVQGNTQYF.

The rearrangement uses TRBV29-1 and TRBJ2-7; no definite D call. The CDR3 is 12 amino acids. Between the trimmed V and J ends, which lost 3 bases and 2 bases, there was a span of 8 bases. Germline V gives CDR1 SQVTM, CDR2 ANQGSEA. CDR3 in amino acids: CSVEVETYEQYF. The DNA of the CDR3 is TGCAGCGTTGAGGTAGAAACCTACGAGCAGTACTTC.

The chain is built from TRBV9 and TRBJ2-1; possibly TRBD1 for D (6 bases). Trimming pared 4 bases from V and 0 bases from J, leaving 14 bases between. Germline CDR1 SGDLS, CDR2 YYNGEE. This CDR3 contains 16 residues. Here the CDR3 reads CASSTFGTHSYNEQFF. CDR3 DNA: TGTGCCAGCAGCACCTTTGGGACACACTCCTACAATGAGCAGTTCTTC.

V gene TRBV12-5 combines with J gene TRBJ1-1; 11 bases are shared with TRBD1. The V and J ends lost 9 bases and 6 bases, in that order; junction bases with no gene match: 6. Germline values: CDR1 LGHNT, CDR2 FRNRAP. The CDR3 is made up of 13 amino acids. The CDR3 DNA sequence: TGTGCTAGCCAGGGACAGGGGGACCCTGAAGCTTTCTTT. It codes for CASQGQGDPEAFF.

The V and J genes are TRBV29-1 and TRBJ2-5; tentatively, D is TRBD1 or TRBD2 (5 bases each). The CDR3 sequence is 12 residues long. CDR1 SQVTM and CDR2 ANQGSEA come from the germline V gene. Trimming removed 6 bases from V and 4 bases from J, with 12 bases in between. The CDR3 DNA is TGCAGCGTCCGGGGCCCACCAGAGACCCAGTACTTC. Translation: CSVRGPPETQYF. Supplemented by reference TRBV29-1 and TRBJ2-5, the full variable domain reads SAVISQKPSRDICQRGTSLTIQCQVDSQVTMMFWYRQQPGQSLTLIATANQGSEATYESGFVIDKFPISRPNLTFSTLTVSNMSPEDSSIYLCSVRGPPETQYFGPGTRLLVL.

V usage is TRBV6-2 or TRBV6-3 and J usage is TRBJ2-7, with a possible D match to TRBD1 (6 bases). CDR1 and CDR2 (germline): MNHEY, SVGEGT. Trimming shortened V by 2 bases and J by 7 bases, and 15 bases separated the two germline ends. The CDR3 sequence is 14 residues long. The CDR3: CASSYRGGKGEQYF. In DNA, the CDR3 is TGTGCCAGCAGTTACCGTGGGGGCAAGGGTGAGCAGTACTTC.

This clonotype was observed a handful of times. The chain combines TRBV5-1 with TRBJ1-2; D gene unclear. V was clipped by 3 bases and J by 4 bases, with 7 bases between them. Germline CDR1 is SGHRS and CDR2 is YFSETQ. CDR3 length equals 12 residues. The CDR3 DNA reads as TGCGCCAGCAGCTGGCGGGGCTATGGCTACACCTTC. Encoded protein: CASSWRGYGYTF.

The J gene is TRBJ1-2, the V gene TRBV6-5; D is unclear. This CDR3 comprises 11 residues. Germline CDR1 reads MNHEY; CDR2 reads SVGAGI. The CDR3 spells CGVRGYYGYTF. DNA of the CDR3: TGTGGGGTACGAGGTTACTATGGCTACACCTTC.